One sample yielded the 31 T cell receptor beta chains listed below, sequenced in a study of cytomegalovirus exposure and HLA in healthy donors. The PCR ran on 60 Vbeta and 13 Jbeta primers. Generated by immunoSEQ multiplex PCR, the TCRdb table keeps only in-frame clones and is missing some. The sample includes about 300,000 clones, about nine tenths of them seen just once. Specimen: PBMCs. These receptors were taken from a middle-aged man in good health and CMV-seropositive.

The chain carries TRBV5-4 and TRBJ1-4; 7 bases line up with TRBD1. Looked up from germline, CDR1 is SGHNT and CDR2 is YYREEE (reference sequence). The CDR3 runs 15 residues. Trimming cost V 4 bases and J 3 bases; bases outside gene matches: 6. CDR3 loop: CASSRGGRANEKLFF. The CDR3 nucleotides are TGTGCCAGCAGCCGAGGGGGCCGAGCTAATGAAAAACTGTTTTTT.

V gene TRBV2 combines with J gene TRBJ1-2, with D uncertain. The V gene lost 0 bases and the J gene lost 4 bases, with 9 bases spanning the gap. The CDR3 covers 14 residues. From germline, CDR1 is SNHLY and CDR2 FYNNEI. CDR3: CASSEAGRAYGYTF. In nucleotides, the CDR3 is TGTGCCAGCAGTGAAGCGGGGAGGGCCTATGGCTACACCTTC.

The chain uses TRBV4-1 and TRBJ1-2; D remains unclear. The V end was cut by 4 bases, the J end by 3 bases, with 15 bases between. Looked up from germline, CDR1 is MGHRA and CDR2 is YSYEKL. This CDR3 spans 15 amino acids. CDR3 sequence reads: CASSRSQDLDYGYTF. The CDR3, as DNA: TGCGCCAGCAGCCGCTCCCAGGACTTGGACTATGGCTACACCTTC.

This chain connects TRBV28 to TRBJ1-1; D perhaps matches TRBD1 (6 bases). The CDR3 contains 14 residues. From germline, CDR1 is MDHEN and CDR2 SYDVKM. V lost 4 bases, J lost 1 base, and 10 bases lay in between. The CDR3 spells CASSWDIPNTEAFF. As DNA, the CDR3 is TGTGCCAGCAGTTGGGACATCCCGAACACTGAAGCTTTCTTT. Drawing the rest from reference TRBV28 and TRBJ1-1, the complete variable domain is DVKVTQSSRYLVKRTGEKVFLECVQDMDHENMFWYRQDPGLGLRLIYFSYDVKMKEKGDIPEGYSVSREKKERFSLILESASTNQTSMYLCASSWDIPNTEAFFGQGTRLTVV.

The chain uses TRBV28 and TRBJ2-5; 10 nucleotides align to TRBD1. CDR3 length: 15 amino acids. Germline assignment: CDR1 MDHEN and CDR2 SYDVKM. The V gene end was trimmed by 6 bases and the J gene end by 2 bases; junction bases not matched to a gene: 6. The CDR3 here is CASRLRDRGQETQYF. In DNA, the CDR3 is TGTGCCAGCAGGTTACGGGACAGGGGACAAGAGACCCAGTACTTC.

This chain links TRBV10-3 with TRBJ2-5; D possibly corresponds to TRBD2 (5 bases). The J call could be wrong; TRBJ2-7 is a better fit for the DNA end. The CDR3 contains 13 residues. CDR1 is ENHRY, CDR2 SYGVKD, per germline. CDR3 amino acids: CAIGSTATYEQYF. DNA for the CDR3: TGTGCCATCGGGAGCACGGCTACCTACGAGCAGTACTTC.

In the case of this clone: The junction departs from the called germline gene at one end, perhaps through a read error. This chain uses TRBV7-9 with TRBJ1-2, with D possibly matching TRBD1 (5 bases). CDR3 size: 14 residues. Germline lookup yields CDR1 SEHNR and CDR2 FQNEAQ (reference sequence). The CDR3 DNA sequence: TGTTCCAGCAGCTTAGGCGCACAGGTAGATGGCTACACCTTC. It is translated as CSSSLGAQVDGYTF. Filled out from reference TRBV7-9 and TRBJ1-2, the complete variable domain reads DTGVSQNPRHKITKRGQNVTFRCDPISEHNRLYWYRQTLGQGPEFLTYFQNEAQLEKSRLLSDRFSAERPKGSFSTLEIQRTEQGDSAMYLCSSSLGAQVDGYTFGSGTRLTVV.

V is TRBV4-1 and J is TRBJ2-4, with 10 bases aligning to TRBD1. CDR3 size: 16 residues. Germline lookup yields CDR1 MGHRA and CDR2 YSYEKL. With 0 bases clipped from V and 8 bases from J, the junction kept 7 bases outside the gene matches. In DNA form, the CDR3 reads TGCGCCAGCAGCCAAGATCTTGGGACAGGGGACGACATTCAGTACTTC. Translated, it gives CASSQDLGTGDDIQYF.

The CDR3 sequence: CASRVWGNSGGYNEQFF. As DNA, the CDR3 is TGTGCCAGCAGAGTTTGGGGGAATAGCGGGGGCTACAATGAGCAGTTCTTC. The chain carries TRBV27 and TRBJ2-1; 9 bases map to TRBD2. The germline CDR1 and CDR2 sequences are MNHEY and SMNVEV (reference sequence). Losses at the gene ends were 6 bases for V and 3 bases for J; bases not matched to a gene: 12. The CDR3 totals 17 residues.

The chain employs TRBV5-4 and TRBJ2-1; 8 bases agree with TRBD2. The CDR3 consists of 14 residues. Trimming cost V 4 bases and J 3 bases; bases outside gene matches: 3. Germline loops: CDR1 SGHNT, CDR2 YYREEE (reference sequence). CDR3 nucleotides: TGTGCCAGCAGCACCGGGACTAGCTACAATGAGCAGTTCTTC. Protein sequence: CASSTGTSYNEQFF.

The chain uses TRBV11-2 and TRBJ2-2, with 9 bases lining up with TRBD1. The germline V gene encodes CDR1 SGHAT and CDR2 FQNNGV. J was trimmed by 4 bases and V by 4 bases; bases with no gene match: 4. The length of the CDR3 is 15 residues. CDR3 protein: CASSSGQGPTGELFF. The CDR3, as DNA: TGTGCCAGCAGCTCGGGACAGGGACCCACCGGGGAGCTGTTTTTT. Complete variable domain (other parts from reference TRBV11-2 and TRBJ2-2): EAGVAQSPRYKIIEKRQSVAFWCNPISGHATLYWYQQILGQGPKLLIQFQNNGVVDDSQLPKDRFSAERLKGVDSTLKIQPAKLEDSAVYLCASSSGQGPTGELFFGEGSRLTVL.

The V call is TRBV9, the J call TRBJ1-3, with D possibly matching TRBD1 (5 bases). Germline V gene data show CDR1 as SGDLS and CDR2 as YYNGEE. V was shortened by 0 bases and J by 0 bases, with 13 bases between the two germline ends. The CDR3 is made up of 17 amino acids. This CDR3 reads CASSVGDSSSSGNTIYF. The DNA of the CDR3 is TGTGCCAGCAGCGTAGGAGACAGCTCGAGCTCTGGAAACACCATATATTTT.

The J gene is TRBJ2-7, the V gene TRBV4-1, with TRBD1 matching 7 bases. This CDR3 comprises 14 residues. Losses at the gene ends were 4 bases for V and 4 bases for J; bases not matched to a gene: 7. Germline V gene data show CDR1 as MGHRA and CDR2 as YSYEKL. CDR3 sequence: CASSPGQTGYEQYF. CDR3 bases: TGCGCCAGCAGCCCGGGACAGACTGGATACGAGCAGTACTTC.

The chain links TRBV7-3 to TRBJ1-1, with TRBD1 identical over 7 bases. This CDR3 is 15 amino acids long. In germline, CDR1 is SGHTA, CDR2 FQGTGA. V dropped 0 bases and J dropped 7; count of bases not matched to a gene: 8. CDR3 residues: CASSLTPGGVVEAFF. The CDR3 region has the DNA TGTGCCAGCAGCTTAACTCCAGGGGGAGTCGTTGAAGCTTTCTTT.

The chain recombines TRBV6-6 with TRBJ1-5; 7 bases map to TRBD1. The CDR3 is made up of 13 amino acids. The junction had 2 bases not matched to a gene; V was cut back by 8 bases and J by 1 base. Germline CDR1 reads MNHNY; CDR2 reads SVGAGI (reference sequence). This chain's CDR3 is CASAGQSNQPQHF. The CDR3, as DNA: TGTGCCAGCGCGGGACAGAGCAATCAGCCCCAGCATTTT.

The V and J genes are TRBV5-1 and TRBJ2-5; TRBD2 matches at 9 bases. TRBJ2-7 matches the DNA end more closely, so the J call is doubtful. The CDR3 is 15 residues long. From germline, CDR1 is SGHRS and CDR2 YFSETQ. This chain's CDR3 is CASSVGLALTYEQYF. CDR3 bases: TGCGCCAGCAGCGTGGGACTAGCATTGACCTACGAGCAGTACTTC.

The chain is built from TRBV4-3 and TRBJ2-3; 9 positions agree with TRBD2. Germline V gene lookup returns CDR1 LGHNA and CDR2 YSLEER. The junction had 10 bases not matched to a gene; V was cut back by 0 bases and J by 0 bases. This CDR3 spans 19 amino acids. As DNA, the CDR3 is TGCGCCAGCAGCCAAGATGGGCTAGCGGGGTCTGGAAGCACAGATACGCAGTATTTT. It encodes CASSQDGLAGSGSTDTQYF.

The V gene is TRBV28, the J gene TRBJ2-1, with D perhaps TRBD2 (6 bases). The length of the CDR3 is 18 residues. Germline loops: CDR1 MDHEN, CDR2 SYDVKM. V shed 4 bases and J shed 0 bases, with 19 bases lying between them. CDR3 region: CASSSPLATKSSYNEQFF. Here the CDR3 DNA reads TGTGCCAGCAGTTCCCCACTAGCAACTAAGAGCTCCTACAATGAGCAGTTCTTC.

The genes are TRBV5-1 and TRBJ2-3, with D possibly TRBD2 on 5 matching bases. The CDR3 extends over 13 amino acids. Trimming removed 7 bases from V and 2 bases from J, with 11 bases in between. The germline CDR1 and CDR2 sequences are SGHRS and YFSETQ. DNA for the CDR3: TGCGCCAGCGGGAGACGGTCCACAGATACGCAGTATTTT. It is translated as CASGRRSTDTQYF.

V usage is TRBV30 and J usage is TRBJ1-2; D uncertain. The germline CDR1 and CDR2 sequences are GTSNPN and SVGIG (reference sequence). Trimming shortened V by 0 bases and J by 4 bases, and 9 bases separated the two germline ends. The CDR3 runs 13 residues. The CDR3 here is CAWSVLGSYGYTF. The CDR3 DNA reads TGTGCCTGGAGTGTATTAGGGAGCTATGGCTACACCTTC.

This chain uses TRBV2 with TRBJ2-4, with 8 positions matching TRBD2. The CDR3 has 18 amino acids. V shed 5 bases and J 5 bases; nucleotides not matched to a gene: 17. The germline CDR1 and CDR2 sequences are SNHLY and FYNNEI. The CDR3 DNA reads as TGTGCCAGCAGTCTTGTGAAGGGGTTAGCGGGGAGGGAAAACATTCAGTACTTC. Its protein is CASSLVKGLAGRENIQYF.

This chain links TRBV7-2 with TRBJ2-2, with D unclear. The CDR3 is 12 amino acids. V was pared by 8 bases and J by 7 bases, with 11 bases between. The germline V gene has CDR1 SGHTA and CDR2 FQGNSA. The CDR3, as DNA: TGTGCCAGCTCTGGAGTGAACGGGGAGCTGTTTTTT. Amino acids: CASSGVNGELFF.

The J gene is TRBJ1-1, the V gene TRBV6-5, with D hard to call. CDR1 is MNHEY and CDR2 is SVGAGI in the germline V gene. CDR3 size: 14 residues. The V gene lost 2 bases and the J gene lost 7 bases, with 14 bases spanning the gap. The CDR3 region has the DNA TGTGCCAGCAGTTACCCAGACCTAGGCGGTGAAGCTTTCTTT. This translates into CASSYPDLGGEAFF.

The CDR3 nucleotides read TGTGCCAGTAGTATGCGGGGAGCGAATCAGCCCCAGCATTTT. It encodes CASSMRGANQPQHF. The V and J genes are TRBV19 and TRBJ1-5; D is ambiguous. Deletions cut 3 bases from V and 4 bases from J, with 10 bases between. Germline V gene sequence: CDR1 LNHDA, CDR2 SQIVND (reference sequence). CDR3 length: 14 amino acids.

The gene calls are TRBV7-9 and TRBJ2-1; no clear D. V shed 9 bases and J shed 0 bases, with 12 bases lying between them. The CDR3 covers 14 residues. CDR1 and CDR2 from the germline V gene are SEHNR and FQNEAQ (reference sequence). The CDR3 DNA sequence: TGTGCCAGTGATTCTTCGAGCTCCTACAATGAGCAGTTCTTC. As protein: CASDSSSSYNEQFF. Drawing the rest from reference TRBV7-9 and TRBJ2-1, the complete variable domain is DTGVSQNPRHKITKRGQNVTFRCDPISEHNRLYWYRQTLGQGPEFLTYFQNEAQLEKSRLLSDRFSAERPKGSFSTLEIQRTEQGDSAMYLCASDSSSSYNEQFFGPGTRLTVL.

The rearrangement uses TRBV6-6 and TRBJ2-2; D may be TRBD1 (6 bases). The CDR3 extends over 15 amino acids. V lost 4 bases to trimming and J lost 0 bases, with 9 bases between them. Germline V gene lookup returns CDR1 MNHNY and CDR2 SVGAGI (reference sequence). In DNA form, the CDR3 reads TGTGCCAGCAGTTCAGGGGCCCCGAACACCGGGGAGCTGTTTTTT. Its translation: CASSSGAPNTGELFF.

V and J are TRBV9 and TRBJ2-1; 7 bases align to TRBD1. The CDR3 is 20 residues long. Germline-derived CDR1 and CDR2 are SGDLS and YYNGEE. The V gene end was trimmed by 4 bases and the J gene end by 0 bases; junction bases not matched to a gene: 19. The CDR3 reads CASSPLAGTVYRISYNEQFF. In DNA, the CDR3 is TGTGCCAGCAGCCCCCTGGCCGGGACAGTCTACCGAATCTCCTACAATGAGCAGTTCTTC.

In DNA form, the CDR3 reads TGTGCCAGCTCACCGGGGGGACAGGGCGGAGAAAAACTGTTTTTT. Protein sequence: CASSPGGQGGEKLFF. This chain links TRBV18 with TRBJ1-4; 9 nucleotides align to TRBD1. The CDR3 covers 15 residues. Trimming removed 3 bases from V and 8 bases from J; junction bases left unmatched: 7. Germline V gene data show CDR1 as KGHSH and CDR2 as LQKENI.

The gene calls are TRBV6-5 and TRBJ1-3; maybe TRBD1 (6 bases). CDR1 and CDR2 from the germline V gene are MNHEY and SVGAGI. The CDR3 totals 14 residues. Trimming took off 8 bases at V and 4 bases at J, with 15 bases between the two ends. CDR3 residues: CASGNRVAGNTIYF. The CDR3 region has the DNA TGTGCCAGCGGTAACAGGGTGGCGGGAAACACCATATATTTT.

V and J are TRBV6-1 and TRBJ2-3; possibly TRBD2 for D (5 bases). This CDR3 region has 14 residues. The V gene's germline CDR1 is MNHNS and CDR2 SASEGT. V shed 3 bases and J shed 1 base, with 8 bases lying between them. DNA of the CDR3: TGTGCCAGCAGTGACGAAGCGGGCACAGATACGCAGTATTTT. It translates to CASSDEAGTDTQYF.

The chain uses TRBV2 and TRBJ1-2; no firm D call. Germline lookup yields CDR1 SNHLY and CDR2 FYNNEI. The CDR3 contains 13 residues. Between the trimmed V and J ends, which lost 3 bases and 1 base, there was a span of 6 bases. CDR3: CASSERVNYGYTF. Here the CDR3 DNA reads TGTGCCAGCAGTGAGAGGGTTAACTATGGCTACACCTTC.